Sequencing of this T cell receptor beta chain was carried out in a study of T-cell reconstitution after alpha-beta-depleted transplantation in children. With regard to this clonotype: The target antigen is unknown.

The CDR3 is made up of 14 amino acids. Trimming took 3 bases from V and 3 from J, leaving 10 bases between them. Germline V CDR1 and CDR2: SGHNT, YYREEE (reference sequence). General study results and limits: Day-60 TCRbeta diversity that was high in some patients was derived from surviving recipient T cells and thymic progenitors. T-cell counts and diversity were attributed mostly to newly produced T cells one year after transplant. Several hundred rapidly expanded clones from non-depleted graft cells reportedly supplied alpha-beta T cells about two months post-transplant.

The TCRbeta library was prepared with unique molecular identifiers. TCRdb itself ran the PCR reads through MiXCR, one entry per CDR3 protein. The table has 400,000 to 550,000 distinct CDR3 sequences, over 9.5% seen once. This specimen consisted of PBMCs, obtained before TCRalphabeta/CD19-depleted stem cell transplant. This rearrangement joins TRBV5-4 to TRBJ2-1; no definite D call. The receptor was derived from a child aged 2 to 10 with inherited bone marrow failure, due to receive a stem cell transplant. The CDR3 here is CASSSQEVYNEQFF. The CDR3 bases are TGTGCCAGCAGCTCGCAGGAAGTCTACAATGAGCAGTTCTTC.